This T cell receptor beta chain was sequenced during a study of post-analysis software for immune sequencing data (dated by TCRdb to between 2014 and 2016). Broadly, across the study: Recorded disease courses included relapsing-remitting, secondary progressive and progressive-relapsing multiple sclerosis, with some patients lacking subtype annotation. A subset of samples was prepared in parallel using single-end sample barcoding, then pooled and co-amplified after Illumina adapter ligation. Patient repertoires were compared against 11 to 12 previously published healthy control repertoires from donors aged roughly 6 to 25 years.

The V end gives up 1 base and the J end 5 bases, leaving 11 bases in the junction not matched to a gene. Measured from the cysteine to the phenylalanine, the CDR3 is 16 residues long. Here the CDR3 DNA is all that survives: 48 bases in frame from base 1. CDR1 SGHRS and CDR2 YFSETQ were looked up in the germline V gene. Results and caveats for the whole study, not just this receptor: Roughly 5 TRBV segments, including TRBV5-6, TRBV5-1 and TRBV20-1, were significantly more frequent in patients than controls. Normalized Chao1 diversity was significantly lower in multiple sclerosis patients than controls, suggesting substantial peripheral T-cell clonal expansion. The multiple sclerosis patient group was slightly younger than the control group. Direct clustering with F measure showed strong co-clustering of samples prepared in the same batch, prompting a batch-effect correction.

Notes on this clonotype: Its antigen is not yet known. Per-nucleotide qualities are absent, and no much larger clonotype sits a single base away.

The method behind the library was PCR. The sample was run on an Illumina HiSeq 2500. To reduce PCR and sequencing biases, unique molecular identifiers were incorporated into the TCR beta cDNA libraries. Approximately 500,000 cDNA molecules were obtained per 1 to 10 million input T cells, so each molecule approximated one T cell. The patient libraries were prepared and sequenced with the same protocol used for the earlier healthy control dataset. Within a given batch, samples were prepared together, multiplexed and sequenced on the same HiSeq lane. On the study's bioinformatics: MIGEC was used to process the raw barcoded reads, and molecular identifier groups with only a single read were discarded before consensus assembly and CDR3 extraction. Clonotype tables were post-analysed with VDJtools, normalizing diversity by down-sampling all datasets to the smallest sample size. In repertoire overlap clustering, CDR3 amino acid sequences, but not nucleotide sequences, were matched to correct batch-related cross-sample contamination. TCRdb trimmed the raw reads at Q25, called clones with MiXCR and kept productive beta chains. Entries are consolidated by CDR3 protein sequence, retaining the most common genes and DNA. The authors' filters were not applied to this entry. The sample table shows hundreds of thousands of distinct CDR3 sequences, and roughly 30% are seen once. About 0.5% of the sample is held by the ten biggest clonotypes.

To demonstrate the VDJtools post-analysis software, TCR beta repertoires were profiled from the peripheral blood of more than 10 young patients with multiple sclerosis. The multiple sclerosis patients were children and adolescents ranging in age from roughly 6 to 15 years. The sequence was obtained from a girl aged 10-17 years with multiple sclerosis. The rearrangement joined TRBV5-1 to TRBJ2-5; 7 middle bases align to TRBD2. Sequencing used blood. This receptor carries the CDR3 CASSLRGGGTSETQYF. In nucleotides, the sequence is TGCGCCAGCAGCTTGCGTGGGGGGGGAACGTCGGAGACCCAGTACTTC. The variable domain in full, with residues beyond the CDR3 obtained from the reference TRBV5-1 and TRBJ2-5 genes, is KAGVTQTPRYLIKTRGQQVTLSCSPISGHRSVSWYQQTPGQGLQFLFEYFSETQRNKGNFPGRFSGRQFSNSRSEMNVSTLELGDSALYLCASSLRGGGTSETQYFGPGTRLLVL.